The sequence of this T cell receptor (beta chain) was determined in a study of blood T cell repertoires in COVID-19. Overall study context: Whether acute or convalescent, the COVID-19 samples came from the United States, Italy and Spain.

This clone appeared a single time. CDR1 is SGHRS and CDR2 is YFSETQ in the germline V gene. V gave up 0 bases and J gave up 9 bases, with 18 bases separating them. The CDR3 contains 15 residues. The data were produced by immunoSEQ multiplex PCR, yet TCRdb's version contains in-frame clones alone and is incomplete. The repertoire holds 110,000 or so clones, approximately 87% seen once, with 3.9% in the top ten. The chain employs TRBV5-1 and TRBJ2-5, with D possibly TRBD1 on 6 matching bases. This receptor was obtained from a man between 60 and 70 years old with acute or convalescent COVID-19. Sequencing was carried out using peripheral blood. CDR3 in amino acids: CASSLAAGAQGAQYF. For the CDR3, the DNA is TGCGCCAGCAGCTTGGCGGCAGGGGCCCAAGGGGCCCAGTACTTC.